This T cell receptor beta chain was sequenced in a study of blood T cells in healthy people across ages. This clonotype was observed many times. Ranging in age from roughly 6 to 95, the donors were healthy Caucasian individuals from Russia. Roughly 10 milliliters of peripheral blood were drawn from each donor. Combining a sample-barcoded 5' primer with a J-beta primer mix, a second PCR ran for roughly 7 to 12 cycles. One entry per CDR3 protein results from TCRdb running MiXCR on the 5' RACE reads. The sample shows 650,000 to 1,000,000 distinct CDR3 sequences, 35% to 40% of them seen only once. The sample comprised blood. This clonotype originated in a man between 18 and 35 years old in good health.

The CDR3 is CATSRPFRDRDTDTQYF. The CDR3 DNA reads as TGTGCCACCAGCAGACCATTTAGGGACCGAGACACAGATACGCAGTATTTT. This chain joins TRBV15 and TRBJ2-3; tentatively, D is TRBD1 or TRBD2 (5 bases each). From germline, CDR1 is LNHNV and CDR2 YYDKDF (reference sequence). With 2 bases removed from V and 2 bases from J, the gap between germline ends came to 17 bases. CDR3 size: 17 residues.